The 32 T cell receptor delta chains listed next were all sequenced from one sample in a study of gamma delta lymphoproliferative disorders and STAT genes. Genomic DNA from isolated PBMCs served as the sequencing template. TCRdb reanalysed the multiplex PCR reads via CATT. The sample includes some 2,500 delta-chain clones, about 1.5% of them seen just once. The specimen sequenced was blood. These receptors were taken from a human donor in good health.

Comment on this clone: TCRdb attributes to this sequence the protein of a much larger clone, which differs from the DNA translation at residue 7; a read error is likely, and the protein displayed is translated from the DNA. The V call is TRDV2, the J call TRDJ1, with 7 nucleotides matching TRDD3. This CDR3 is built from 16 residues. Germline CDR1 and CDR2: GEAIGNYY and EKD. V lost 4 bases and J lost 2; bases outside the gene matches: 12. The CDR3 loop is CACDGLPGDLTDKLIF. The CDR3 DNA is TGTGCCTGTGATGGCCTACCGGGGGATTTAACCGATAAACTCATCTTT.

On this clone itself: TCRdb pairs this DNA with a much larger clone's protein that differs at residue 11, likely a read error; the protein shown was translated from the DNA. The CDR3, as DNA: TGTGCCTGTGACAAACTGGGGGGAGTGTACATCGATAAACTCATCTTT. Translated: CACDKLGGVYIDKLIF. The rearrangement links TRDV2 to TRDJ1, with TRDD3 matching over 8 bases. Germline CDR1 reads GEAIGNYY; CDR2 reads EKD. V lost 2 bases and J lost 4; bases outside the gene matches: 11. The CDR3 covers 16 residues.

The table lists this clone with a few counts. With a far larger clone one base away, a read error is the likely cause. Different DNA sequences within this sample yield the same CDR3. This chain connects TRDV3 to TRDJ1; 7 positions match TRDD3. CDR1 is TVYSNPD, CDR2 GDNSRS, per germline (reference sequence). The CDR3 loop spans 15 amino acids. In nucleotides, the CDR3 is TGCGCCTTTACAAACCCCGGGGGATACACCGATAAACTCATCTTT. Encoded protein: CAFTNPGGYTDKLIF.

In its sample, this clone ranks as hyperexpanded. The sample carries other DNA sequences with the same CDR3. This chain joins TRDV3 and TRDJ1; weak D call: TRDD3 (5 bases). CDR1 is TVYSNPD, CDR2 GDNSRS, per germline (reference sequence). The CDR3 has 16 amino acids. V was shortened by 1 base and J by 3 bases, with 21 bases between the two germline ends. CDR3 residues: CAFTNAGDTLPDKLIF. The CDR3 DNA is TGTGCCTTTACGAATGCGGGCGATACATTGCCCGATAAACTCATCTTT.

With regard to this clone: This likely reflects a read error, since a far larger clone is one base away. Other DNA sequences from this sample encode an identical CDR3 as well. The V call is TRDV2, the J call TRDJ1; 9 bases match TRDD3. The CDR3 totals 15 residues. Germline V gene lookup returns CDR1 GEAIGNYY and CDR2 EKD. The CDR3 coding sequence is TGTGCCTGTGACACTCTACTGGGGGACACCGACAAACTCATCTTT. As protein: CACDTLLGDTDKLIF.

In regard to this clone: Only one base separates this from a far larger clonotype, so it likely reflects a read error. The same CDR3 can be traced to other DNA sequences in this sample. The chain employs TRDV2 and TRDJ1, with D perhaps TRDD3 (6 bases). The CDR3 spans 16 residues. Trimming left V 4 bases short and J 2 bases short, with 19 bases between. CDR1 is GEAIGNYY, CDR2 EKD, per germline. CDR3 region: CACDGLLGDLTDKLIF. The CDR3 DNA reads TGTGCCTGTGATGGCCTACTAGGGGATTTAACCGATAAACTCATCTTT.

Written as DNA, the CDR3 is TGTGCCTGTGAGGGCTGGGGGGGACCCACCGATAAACTCATCTTT. This encodes CACEGWGGPTDKLIF. The V gene is TRDV2, the J gene TRDJ1, with 7 bases aligning to TRDD3. No J gene was available from TCRdb, and it was assigned here by a germline match of the DNA. This CDR3 is built from 15 residues. CDR1 and CDR2 (germline): GEAIGNYY, EKD. J gave up 1 base and V 4 bases, and 8 bases lay outside the gene matches.

In the case of this clone: This DNA's translation differs at residue 3 from TCRdb's protein, which comes from a much larger clone; a read error is likely, and the protein shown is translated from the DNA. V usage is TRDV3 and J usage is TRDJ1; D remains ambiguous. CDR1 and CDR2 from the germline V gene are TVYSNPD and GDNSRS (reference sequence). This CDR3 contains 17 residues. V lost 5 bases and J 0 bases, leaving 25 bases between the germline ends. The CDR3 reads CAPIYPQGAVYTDKLIF. The CDR3 coding sequence is TGTGCCCCCATCTACCCTCAGGGTGCTGTGTACACCGATAAACTCATCTTT.

This clone was seen more than once but under ten times. A far more abundant clone sits one base away, making this likely a read error. This sample also contains other DNA sequences that code for the same CDR3. The chain links TRDV1 to TRDJ1; 13 bases align to TRDD3. The CDR3 has 28 residues. From germline, CDR1 is TSWWSYY and CDR2 QGS. The CDR3 loop is CALGGTFLGALDYRYWGIRSPNTDKLIF. The CDR3, as DNA: TGTGCTCTTGGGGGGACCTTCCTAGGGGCACTCGATTACCGATACTGGGGGATACGTAGTCCCAACACCGATAAACTTATCTTT.

By sample share, this clone is medium-sized (0.01 to 0.1%). TCRdb's protein for this DNA is that of a much larger clone and differs from the translation at residue 4, likely a read error; the protein shown is the DNA translation. The V gene is TRDV2, the J gene TRDJ1; TRDD3 aligns across 10 bases. The V gene end was trimmed by 5 bases and the J gene end by 9 bases; junction bases not matched to a gene: 20. Looked up from germline, CDR1 is GEAIGNYY and CDR2 is EKD. CDR3 length equals 17 residues. The CDR3 nucleotides are TGTGCCTGTGGCGTCGTTGAGGGTACTGGGGGATCCGGACAACTCATCTTT. Protein product: CACGVVEGTGGSGQLIF.

This clone has just a few counts. The protein TCRdb lists belongs to a much larger clone and differs from this DNA's translation at residue 7, which points to a read error; the protein shown is made from the DNA. The V gene is TRDV2, the J gene TRDJ1; TRDD3 matches 10 bases. J gave up 7 bases and V 1 base, and 14 bases lay outside the gene matches. This CDR3 comprises 17 residues. Germline V CDR1 and CDR2: GEAIGNYY, EKD. As DNA, the CDR3 is TGTGCCTGTGACACTCTACCGGGGGATACGGAAATTGGTAAACTCATCTTT. The encoded protein is CACDTLPGDTEIGKLIF.

With respect to this clone: The TCRdb protein comes from a much larger clone and disagrees with this DNA's translation at residue 9, likely due to a read error; the protein given here is derived from the DNA. The chain has TRDV2 and TRDJ1; D call uncertain. Deletions cut 0 bases from V and 0 bases from J, with 19 bases between. The CDR3 totals 18 residues. Germline loops: CDR1 GEAIGNYY, CDR2 EKD. In nucleotides, the CDR3 is TGTGCCTGTGACACCGAATTCGGGAATAAACAGTACACCGATAAACTCATCTTT. Translation gives CACDTEFGNKQYTDKLIF.

The CDR3 sequence is CAFPKGLGDTSRGPDKLIF. The CDR3 region has the DNA TGTGCCTTCCCCAAAGGACTGGGGGATACGTCCCGGGGCCCCGATAAACTCATCTTT. The chain combines TRDV3 with TRDJ1, with 13 bases matching TRDD3. The J gene comes from matching the DNA to germline here; TCRdb lacks it. Per germline, CDR1 TVYSNPD and CDR2 GDNSRS (reference sequence). The CDR3 runs to 19 residues. J gave up 3 bases and V 3 bases, and 19 bases lay outside the gene matches.

As to this clone: TCRdb's listed protein matches a much larger clone and diverges from this DNA's translation at residue 23, likely through a read error; the protein shown comes from the DNA. The V call is TRDV1, the J call TRDJ1, with TRDD3 identical over 13 bases. The CDR3 is 25 residues long. The germline V gene encodes CDR1 TSWWSYY and CDR2 QGS. The CDR3, as DNA: TGTGCTCTTGGGGAACCGTTACTAACCCGTACTGGGGGATACGCGAAGAAGCTCTACACCGATAAATTCATCTTT. It translates to CALGEPLLTRTGGYAKKLYTDKFIF.

For this clone: A far larger clone is one base from this, pointing to a likely read error. The same CDR3 can be traced to other DNA sequences in this sample. The chain couples TRDV2 to TRDJ1; 8 nucleotides line up with TRDD3. V trimming: 2 bases; J trimming: 5 bases; junction bases outside the gene matches: 6. This CDR3 has 14 residues. From germline, CDR1 is GEAIGNYY and CDR2 EKD. The CDR3 is CACDKLGGTDKLIF. Written as DNA, the CDR3 is TGTGCCTGTGACAAACTGGGGGGTACTGATAAACTCATCTTT.

Comment on this clone: With a far larger clone one base away, a read error is the likely cause. This same CDR3 is encoded by further DNA sequences in the sample. V usage is TRDV3 and J usage is TRDJ1, with 10 nucleotides matching TRDD3. Germline loops: CDR1 TVYSNPD, CDR2 GDNSRS (reference sequence). CDR3 size: 17 residues. CDR3 nucleotide sequence: TGCGCCTTTATATCATCTATCACTGGGGGATTGGCCGATAAACTCATCTTT. Its translation is CAFISSITGGLADKLIF. Complete variable domain (other parts from reference TRDV3 and TRDJ1): CDKVTQSSPDQTVASGSEVVLLCTYDTVYSNPDLFWYRIRPDYSFQFVFYGDNSRSEGADFTQGRFSVKHILTQKAFHLVISPVRTEDSATYYCAFISSITGGLADKLIFGKGTRVTVEP.

In this sample, this clone turned up a few times. A read error is likely here: a far larger clone is one base away. Other DNA sequences in the sample encode the same CDR3. The chain combines TRDV2 with TRDJ1; 7 bases agree with TRDD3. This CDR3 region has 18 residues. CDR1 is GEAIGNYY, CDR2 EKD, per germline. The CDR3 DNA reads as TGTGCCTGTGACACCGTTTCGGGCCTGGGGGGGTACACCGATAAACTCATTTTT. Its translation: CACDTVSGLGGYTDKLIF.

This clone has only a few counts. The TCRdb record carries a much larger clone's protein, which differs from this DNA's translation at residue 6; a read error is the likely cause, and the protein listed here is the DNA translation. J is TRDJ1 and V is TRDV1; 13 bases agree with TRDD3. V was pared by 0 bases and J by 0 bases, with 25 bases of the junction left unmatched. CDR3 size: 25 residues. Per the germline V gene, CDR1 is TSWWSYY and CDR2 is QGS. The CDR3 DNA reads as TGTGCTCTTGGGGAACTGTTACTAACCCGTACTGGGGGATACGCGAAGAAGCTCTACACCGATAAACTCATCTTT. Translated, it gives CALGELLLTRTGGYAKKLYTDKLIF.

In its sample, this clone was seen a few times. A far more abundant clone sits one base away, making this likely a read error. This same CDR3 is encoded by further DNA sequences in the sample. The chain links TRDV2 to TRDJ1, with 9 bases identical to TRDD3. V trimming: 3 bases; J trimming: 0 bases; junction bases outside the gene matches: 13. The CDR3 consists of 18 residues. Germline CDR1 GEAIGNYY, CDR2 EKD. The CDR3 DNA sequence: TGTGCCTGTGACCCGCTACTGGGGGACACAGGGTACACCGATAAACTCATCTTT. Amino acids: CACDPLLGDTGYTDKLIF.

A note on this clone: TCRdb shows a much larger clone's protein in place of this DNA's translation, and the two differ at residue 5, likely through a read error; the protein shown is translated from the DNA. The chain is built from TRDV2 and TRDJ1; TRDD3 matches 11 bases. V trimming: 3 bases; J trimming: 0 bases; junction bases outside the gene matches: 14. The V gene's germline CDR1 is GEAIGNYY and CDR2 EKD. The CDR3 runs 19 residues. CDR3 loop: CACDAVHLGDTQYTDKLIF. CDR3 in DNA: TGTGCCTGTGACGCCGTTCATCTGGGGGATACTCAGTACACCGATAAACTCATCTTT.

For this clone: TCRdb records a much larger clone's protein for this DNA, with a difference at residue 16 that likely arises from a read error; the protein given is the translation of the DNA. The CDR3 loop reads CACEGLQTQTNTDKLFF. CDR3 DNA: TGTGCCTGTGAGGGTCTCCAGACACAAACCAATACCGATAAACTCTTCTTT. The chain links TRDV2 to TRDJ1; unclear D gene. The J call may be wrong; the DNA end is better matched by TRDJ2. CDR1 is GEAIGNYY and CDR2 is EKD in the germline V gene. This CDR3 comprises 17 residues.

Comments on this clone: For this DNA, TCRdb reports the protein of a much larger clone, which diverges at residue 5, most likely from a read error; the protein presented here is translated directly from the DNA. The V call is TRDV3, the J call TRDJ1, with 8 bases matching TRDD3. V was pared by 4 bases and J by 0 bases, with 10 bases of the junction left unmatched. The CDR3 consists of 15 residues. In germline, CDR1 is TVYSNPD, CDR2 GDNSRS (reference sequence). This CDR3 is CASPDRGDNTDKLIF. The CDR3 DNA is TGTGCCTCCCCGGACAGGGGGGATAACACCGATAAACTCATCTTT.

This clone has just a few counts. This likely stems from a read error, as it lies one base from a far larger clone. This sample includes further DNA sequences coding for the same CDR3. The chain is built from TRDV3 and TRDJ1; TRDD2 or TRDD3 may be the D gene (6 bases each). Germline-derived CDR1 and CDR2 are TVYSNPD and GDNSRS (reference sequence). The V end lost 4 bases, the J end lost 0 bases, and 36 bases lay between the germline ends. CDR3 length: 21 residues. The CDR3, as DNA: TGTGCCTCTCCTTCCGGCCTTCCACCCGTACTGGGAGATCAAAACACCGATAAACTCATCTTT. As protein: CASPSGLPPVLGDQNTDKLIF.

This clone was seen at least ten times. This likely reflects a read error, since a far larger clone is one base away. The genes are TRDV2 and TRDJ1; 9 nucleotides line up with TRDD3. The V gene's germline CDR1 is GEAIGNYY and CDR2 EKD. This CDR3 is built from 16 residues. This chain's CDR3 is CARDSLLGEYTDKLIF. DNA of the CDR3: TGTGCCCGTGACTCCTTACTGGGGGAATACACCGATAAACTCATCTTT.

By proportion, this clone is medium-sized. This probably arose from a read error, given a far larger clone one base away. The same CDR3 also results from other DNA sequences found in this sample. The chain links TRDV2 to TRDJ1, with D tentatively TRDD3 (5 bases). The CDR3 consists of 17 residues. Germline V gene data show CDR1 as GEAIGNYY and CDR2 as EKD. V was shortened by 0 bases and J by 0 bases, with 16 bases between the two germline ends. CDR3 DNA sequence: TGTGCCTGTGACACCTTGGGAGTAGCGGGGGACACCGATAAACTCATCTTT. This gives the protein CACDTLGVAGDTDKLIF.

This clone appeared a few times. A far larger clone is off by one base, so a read error is likely. This specimen includes other DNA sequences encoding the same CDR3. The chain is built from TRDV2 and TRDJ1; 11 bases line up with TRDD3. The CDR3 runs 18 residues. The germline CDR1 and CDR2 sequences are GEAIGNYY and EKD. The CDR3 region is CACDTVGTGGYYTDKLIF. CDR3 sequence (DNA): TGTGCCTGCGACACCGTGGGTACTGGGGGATATTACACCGATAAACTCATCTTT.

This clone was counted only a few times. TCRdb's protein for this DNA is that of a much larger clone and differs from the translation at residue 14, likely a read error; the protein shown is the DNA translation. The V and J genes are TRDV2 and TRDJ1, with 7 bases identical to TRDD3. The germline V gene encodes CDR1 GEAIGNYY and CDR2 EKD. The CDR3 has 18 amino acids. The CDR3 region has the DNA TGTGCCTGTGACACCGAATTCGGGGATAAACAGTACACCCATAAACTCATCTTT. The encoded protein is CACDTEFGDKQYTHKLIF.

This clone was seen a handful of times. With only one base between it and a far larger clone, this is likely a read error. The sample carries other DNA sequences with the same CDR3. V usage is TRDV3 and J usage is TRDJ1; 8 bases align to TRDD3. CDR1 is TVYSNPD, CDR2 GDNSRS, per germline (reference sequence). This CDR3 has 15 residues. The CDR3 sequence is CASPGRGDNTDKLIF. In nucleotides, the CDR3 is TGTGCTTCCCCGGGCAGGGGGGATAACACCGATAAACTCATCTTT.

By share, this clone counts as large (0.1 to 1%). The chain links TRDV3 to TRDJ1; TRDD3 matches at 11 bases. In germline, CDR1 is TVYSNPD, CDR2 GDNSRS (reference sequence). The CDR3 spans 20 residues. Trimming at V came to 3 bases and at J to 4 bases, leaving 25 bases not matched to a gene. The CDR3 reads CAFASSQGWYLGDTIDKLIF. The CDR3 DNA follows: TGTGCCTTCGCTTCCTCCCAGGGGTGGTATCTGGGGGATACCATCGATAAACTCATCTTT.

Regarding this clone: With only one base between it and a far larger clone, this is likely a read error. V and J are TRDV2 and TRDJ1; D is perhaps TRDD2 (5 bases). There are 20 residues in the CDR3. Germline V gene lookup returns CDR1 GEAIGNYY and CDR2 EKD. CDR3 bases: TGTGCCCGTGACACCTTATCGCTTCCCCAGCCAGAGACAAACACCGATAAACTCATCTTT. As protein: CARDTLSLPQPETNTDKLIF.

Worth noting for this clone: This DNA's translation differs at residue 7 from TCRdb's protein, which comes from a much larger clone; a read error is likely, and the protein shown is translated from the DNA. V usage is TRDV2 and J usage is TRDJ3, with D perhaps matching TRDD3 (6 bases). The CDR3 runs to 21 residues. From germline, CDR1 is GEAIGNYY and CDR2 EKD. V was clipped by 1 base and J by 1 base, with 22 bases between them. This CDR3 is CACDTLPGDSYSSWDTRQMFF. The CDR3 nucleotides read TGTGCCTGTGACACGCTACCGGGGGACAGCTACTCATCCTGGGACACCCGACAGATGTTTTTC.

J gene TRDJ1 was identified, but the V gene was not called; the D call TRDD3 from the table was never checked on the DNA. The CDR3 runs to 19 residues. The CDR3 DNA reads as TGTGCCTGTGACACCAATACTGGGGGATACGCCGGGTACACCGATAGACTCATCTTT. The encoded protein is CACDTNTGGYAGYTDRLIF.